One and the same sample provided the 19 T cell receptor beta chains below, sequenced in a study of cytomegalovirus exposure and HLA in healthy donors (dated by TCRdb to about 2017). Libraries were constructed by the immunoSEQ multiplex PCR assay. This immuneACCESS table, as held by TCRdb, lists in-frame sequences with V and J called but not all clones. Of the missing ones, under half trace to an unresolved V gene in checked studies; the others have no known cause. For this sample there are over 110,000 clones; roughly nine tenths appear just once. Under 3% of the sample is taken by the ten largest. Sequenced sample: PBMCs. The receptor source for this set is a man aged 18 to 30 in good health and CMV-seronegative.

The rearrangement joins TRBV7-8 to TRBJ2-7, with D possibly matching TRBD2 (6 bases). CDR1 and CDR2 (germline): SGHVS, FQNEAQ. The V end lost 5 bases, the J end lost 3 bases, and 14 bases lay between the germline ends. The CDR3 has 14 residues. CDR3 sequence reads: CASSRVETSYEQYF. The CDR3 bases are TGTGCCAGCAGCCGAGTTGAGACTAGCTACGAGCAGTACTTC.

The V and J genes are TRBV6-6 and TRBJ2-3; 12 bases are shared with TRBD2. CDR3 length: 16 amino acids. The V gene end was trimmed by 6 bases and the J gene end by 6 bases; junction bases not matched to a gene: 10. Germline values: CDR1 MNHNY, CDR2 SVGAGI (reference sequence). CDR3 residues: CASRLTSGGIGDTQYF. DNA for the CDR3: TGTGCCAGCAGACTAACTAGCGGGGGGATAGGGGATACGCAGTATTTT.

This clone appeared a single time. The genes are TRBV11-2 and TRBJ2-2, with a weak D call TRBD1 (5 bases). V was trimmed by 4 bases and J by 2 bases, leaving 11 bases between them. The CDR3 loop spans 15 amino acids. Germline V gene sequence: CDR1 SGHAT, CDR2 FQNNGV. In DNA form, the CDR3 reads TGTGCCAGCAGCTCCCCTAGGGGAAACACCGGGGAGCTGTTTTTT. Its protein is CASSSPRGNTGELFF.

The rearrangement uses TRBV4-1 and TRBJ1-3; D is possibly TRBD1 (6 bases). The germline V gene has CDR1 MGHRA and CDR2 YSYEKL. Trimming shortened V by 3 bases and J by 5 bases, and 17 bases separated the two germline ends. This CDR3 spans 16 amino acids. This CDR3 is CASSQDTGHSRNTIYF. Here the CDR3 DNA reads TGCGCCAGCAGCCAGGACACGGGACATTCACGAAACACCATATATTTT.

Only one count was recorded for this clone. CDR3 DNA: TGTGCCAGCAGCTCCCCCCTCAATGAGCAGTTCTTC. Its protein product is CASSSPLNEQFF. The V and J genes are TRBV7-8 and TRBJ2-1; D gene ambiguous. The ends were cut back, 4 bases at V and 6 bases at J, with 7 bases in the middle. Germline values: CDR1 SGHVS, CDR2 FQNEAQ. CDR3 length: 12 residues.

Concerning this clone: Other DNA sequences of this sample code for an identical CDR3. V and J are TRBV5-1 and TRBJ2-5, with D perhaps TRBD1 (5 bases). The V gene lost 1 base and the J gene lost 2 bases, with 6 bases spanning the gap. The CDR3 totals 13 residues. Germline V gene lookup returns CDR1 SGHRS and CDR2 YFSETQ. The CDR3 region is CASSLQGQETQYF. The CDR3 DNA sequence: TGCGCCAGCAGCTTGCAGGGTCAAGAGACCCAGTACTTC. The variable domain in full, completed from reference TRBV5-1 and TRBJ2-5, reads KAGVTQTPRYLIKTRGQQVTLSCSPISGHRSVSWYQQTPGQGLQFLFEYFSETQRNKGNFPGRFSGRQFSNSRSEMNVSTLELGDSALYLCASSLQGQETQYFGPGTRLLVL.

On this clone: The same CDR3 arises from other DNA sequences in this sample as well. The chain has TRBV18 and TRBJ1-1, with 10 bases fitting TRBD1. The J segment lost 3 bases and the V segment lost 6 bases, leaving 4 bases of the junction unmatched. The germline V gene encodes CDR1 KGHSH and CDR2 LQKENI. The CDR3 covers 14 residues. CDR3 region: CASSPTGGDTEAFF. The CDR3 bases are TGTGCCAGCTCCCCGACAGGGGGCGACACTGAAGCTTTCTTT.

V gene TRBV13 combines with J gene TRBJ2-3; the match to TRBD1 covers 12 bases. CDR1 and CDR2 (germline): PRHDT, FYEKMQ (reference sequence). Losses at the gene ends were 7 bases for V and 4 bases for J; bases not matched to a gene: 9. The CDR3 has 16 amino acids. CDR3 sequence reads: CASIGPGQGASDTQYF. As DNA, the CDR3 is TGTGCCAGCATTGGGCCGGGACAGGGGGCATCAGATACGCAGTATTTT. The full variable domain, its missing parts supplied by reference TRBV13 and TRBJ2-3, is AAGVIQSPRHLIKEKRETATLKCYPIPRHDTVYWYQQGPGQDPQFLISFYEKMQSDKGSIPDRFSAQQFSDYHSELNMSSLELGDSALYFCASIGPGQGASDTQYFGPGTRLTVL.

This clone has a handful of counts. CDR3 sequence: CASSPGQLYGYTF. The CDR3 region has the DNA TGTGCCAGCAGCCCCGGACAGCTCTATGGCTACACCTTC. The chain links TRBV6-1 to TRBJ1-2, with D possibly being TRBD1 (6 bases). The CDR3 spans 13 residues. V lost 6 bases, J lost 4 bases, and 12 bases lay in between. Germline V gene sequence: CDR1 MNHNS, CDR2 SASEGT.

This sequence joins TRBV6-1 and TRBJ2-1; D is perhaps TRBD2 (5 bases). Between the trimmed V and J ends, which lost 3 bases and 4 bases, there was a span of 13 bases. This CDR3 contains 15 residues. Germline assignment: CDR1 MNHNS and CDR2 SASEGT. The CDR3 nucleotides are TGTGCCAGCAGTGAGAGGGCGGAACCGTACAATGAGCAGTTCTTC. Translation: CASSERAEPYNEQFF.

The chain links TRBV30 to TRBJ1-1; D unclear. Per the germline V gene, CDR1 is GTSNPN and CDR2 is SVGIG (reference sequence). The CDR3 runs to 11 residues. Trimming shortened V by 2 bases and J by 5 bases, and 6 bases separated the two germline ends. In DNA, the CDR3 is TGTGCCTGGAGTACAAAAACTGAAGCTTTCTTT. Translating it yields CAWSTKTEAFF.

The rearrangement links TRBV30 to TRBJ2-2; D perhaps matches TRBD1 (6 bases). Germline CDR1 and CDR2: GTSNPN and SVGIG (reference sequence). This CDR3 comprises 16 residues. The V gene lost 4 bases and the J gene lost 0 bases, with 15 bases spanning the gap. This chain's CDR3 is CAWKGRGLPNTGELFF. The CDR3 coding sequence is TGTGCCTGGAAGGGCAGGGGCCTTCCGAACACCGGGGAGCTGTTTTTT.

The chain joins TRBV7-5 to TRBJ2-7; the DNA was not compared with TRBD2, the D call given in the table. TRBV7-5 corresponds to a pseudogene. CDR3 length: 14 amino acids. The CDR3 DNA reads TGTGCCAGAAGCTCGAGGTTGGCAGAGTACGAGCAGTACTTC. Translated: CARSSRLAEYEQYF.

This rearrangement joins TRBV11-2 to TRBJ2-1; TRBD1 aligns across 9 bases. The CDR3 contains 13 residues. Germline V gives CDR1 SGHAT, CDR2 FQNNGV. After removal of 5 bases from V and 7 bases from J, the junction contained 3 bases not matched to a gene. The DNA for the CDR3 is TGTGCCAGCAGCCAAGGGACAGGGAATGAGCAGTTCTTC. Protein product: CASSQGTGNEQFF. Looking up the rest from reference TRBV11-2 and TRBJ2-1 gives the full variable domain: EAGVAQSPRYKIIEKRQSVAFWCNPISGHATLYWYQQILGQGPKLLIQFQNNGVVDDSQLPKDRFSAERLKGVDSTLKIQPAKLEDSAVYLCASSQGTGNEQFFGPGTRLTVL.

The chain is built from TRBV30 and TRBJ1-2; D is undetermined. The germline V and J ends were trimmed by 2 bases and 8 bases, with 18 bases remaining between them. CDR3 length equals 14 residues. From germline, CDR1 is GTSNPN and CDR2 SVGIG (reference sequence). The chain's CDR3 is CAWSPRGFINGYTF. The CDR3 region has the DNA TGTGCCTGGAGTCCACGAGGGTTCATAAACGGCTACACCTTC.

This clone was observed a single time. The V call is TRBV2, the J call TRBJ2-5; the match to TRBD1 covers 7 bases. Germline CDR1 reads SNHLY; CDR2 reads FYNNEI. The ends lost 8 bases at V and 3 bases at J; junction bases unmatched: 9. The CDR3 is 14 residues long. The CDR3 DNA reads as TGTGCCAGCGGGTATTATGGACAGGAAGAGACCCAGTACTTC. This sequence encodes CASGYYGQEETQYF.

Only a few counts were recorded for this clone. This chain uses TRBV19 with TRBJ2-7; 12 bases map to TRBD2. The CDR3 loop spans 16 amino acids. Germline CDR1 LNHDA, CDR2 SQIVND (reference sequence). The V and J ends lost 5 bases and 3 bases, in that order; junction bases with no gene match: 8. CDR3 amino acids: CASSYGLAGPNYEQYF. Here the CDR3 DNA reads TGTGCCAGTAGTTACGGACTAGCGGGACCTAACTACGAGCAGTACTTC.

V usage is TRBV5-8 and J usage is TRBJ1-4; tentatively, D is TRBD1 (6 bases). The germline V gene encodes CDR1 SGHTS and CDR2 YDEGEE. V was cut by 4 bases and J by 0 bases, with 10 bases left in between. This CDR3 comprises 15 residues. CDR3 amino acids: CASSPGVATNEKLFF. For the CDR3, the DNA is TGTGCCAGCAGCCCAGGGGTGGCAACTAATGAAAAACTGTTTTTT.

The J gene is TRBJ1-1, the V gene TRBV30; the match to TRBD1 covers 7 bases. The CDR3 runs to 13 residues. Germline assignment: CDR1 GTSNPN and CDR2 SVGIG (reference sequence). V was clipped by 8 bases and J by 4 bases; unmatched bases: 10. The CDR3, as DNA: TGTGCCGGACAACAGGGGCCGGGCACTGAAGCTTTCTTT. Translating it yields CAGQQGPGTEAFF.